One sample yielded the 24 T cell receptor beta chains listed below, sequenced in a study of CD8 T cells in Susac syndrome. When the RNA was reverse transcribed, random hexamers were used with an input of roughly 0.5 to 1 ug. TCRdb re-called the immunoSEQ multiplex PCR reads through MiXCR, storing one row per CDR3 protein. This sample has 100,000 or so distinct CDR3 sequences, with about 90% found just once. Source material: CD8+ T cells from PBMCs. The receptors were sampled from a human donor in good health.

The genes are TRBV2 and TRBJ2-2; possible D gene TRBD1, 6 bases. CDR3 length: 15 amino acids. CDR1 is SNHLY, CDR2 FYNNEI, per germline. V lost 4 bases to trimming and J lost 4 bases, with 13 bases between them. CDR3 DNA sequence: TGTGCCAGCAGTGTTGACAGGAGACTCACCGGGGAGCTGTTTTTT. Its protein is CASSVDRRLTGELFF. The variable domain in full, with the rest retrieved from reference TRBV2 and TRBJ2-2, is EPEVTQTPSHQVTQMGQEVILRCVPISNHLYFYWYRQILGQKVEFLVSFYNNEISEKSEIFDDQFSVERPDGSNFTLKIRSTKLEDSAMYFCASSVDRRLTGELFFGEGSRLTVL.

This chain uses TRBV7-9 with TRBJ2-7, with 8 bases that match TRBD2. J gave up 2 bases and V 5 bases, and 11 bases lay outside the gene matches. CDR3 size: 16 residues. The V gene's germline CDR1 is SEHNR and CDR2 FQNEAQ (reference sequence). The CDR3 region has the DNA TGTGCCAGCAGCCCCCTGACGGGGGGGATCCCCTACGAGCAGTACTTC. Residues: CASSPLTGGIPYEQYF. Supplemented by reference TRBV7-9 and TRBJ2-7, the full variable domain reads DTGVSQNPRHKITKRGQNVTFRCDPISEHNRLYWYRQTLGQGPEFLTYFQNEAQLEKSRLLSDRFSAERPKGSFSTLEIQRTEQGDSAMYLCASSPLTGGIPYEQYFGPGTRLTVT.

The rearrangement links TRBV29-1 to TRBJ1-1; no clear D. The CDR3 has 13 residues. V was trimmed by 4 bases and J by 1 base, leaving 10 bases between them. Per the germline V gene, CDR1 is SQVTM and CDR2 is ANQGSEA. The CDR3 nucleotides read TGCAGCGTTGTTCGGGCCAAGAACACTGAAGCTTTCTTT. Translated: CSVVRAKNTEAFF.

The genes are TRBV12-3 or TRBV12-4 and TRBJ1-4; tentative D call: TRBD1 (5 bases). This CDR3 spans 15 amino acids. Between the trimmed V and J ends, which lost 4 bases and 8 bases, there was a span of 17 bases. The CDR3 sequence is CASSSPSGGGEKLFF. The CDR3, as DNA: TGTGCCAGCAGTTCCCCCTCGGGGGGAGGGGAAAAACTGTTTTTT.

This rearrangement joins TRBV5-6 to TRBJ2-7, with TRBD1 identical over 9 bases. The V segment lost 2 bases and the J segment 4 bases; nucleotides outside the gene matches: 10. CDR1 is SGHDT, CDR2 YYEEEE, per germline. The CDR3 has 16 residues. The CDR3 DNA reads TGTGCCAGCAGCTTTATCCCGGGACAGGGAAAGTACGAGCAGTACTTC. Translating it yields CASSFIPGQGKYEQYF.

The CDR3: CASSLHSNQPQHF. The CDR3 DNA sequence: TGTGCCAGCAGTCTCCATAGCAATCAGCCCCAGCATTTT. The chain links TRBV12-3 or TRBV12-4 to TRBJ1-5; D is uncertain. The CDR3 has 13 residues. V was pared by 5 bases and J by 0 bases, with 5 bases between.

V and J are TRBV7-2 and TRBJ1-1, with a possible D match to TRBD1 (6 bases). The CDR3 is 16 amino acids. V lost 3 bases and J 1 base, leaving 15 bases between the germline ends. Germline CDR1 SGHTA, CDR2 FQGNSA. In DNA, the CDR3 is TGTGCCAGCAGCTTGCAAACAGGGCTGGCGAACACTGAAGCTTTCTTT. The encoded protein is CASSLQTGLANTEAFF.

The CDR3 here is CASSQENVRMNTEAFF. CDR3 DNA sequence: TGCGCCAGCAGCCAAGAGAATGTTCGTATGAACACTGAAGCTTTCTTT. The chain joins TRBV5-1 to TRBJ1-1; D gene ambiguous. CDR3 length: 16 amino acids. Trimming removed 4 bases from V and 0 bases from J, with 16 bases in between. In germline, CDR1 is SGHRS, CDR2 YFSETQ.

This clonotype was seen only once. The chain has TRBV7-3 and TRBJ2-2; TRBD2 aligns across 7 bases. J lost 6 bases, V lost 4 bases, and 2 bases had no gene match. CDR1 SGHTA and CDR2 FQGTGA come from the germline V gene. The CDR3 is made up of 13 amino acids. Here the CDR3 reads CASSSGLAGELFF. The CDR3 DNA reads TGTGCCAGCAGCTCCGGACTAGCCGGGGAGCTGTTTTTT. Using reference TRBV7-3 and TRBJ2-2 for the parts outside the CDR3, the full variable domain is GAGVSQTPSNKVTEKGKYVELRCDPISGHTALYWYRQSLGQGPEFLIYFQGTGAADDSGLPNDRFFAVRPEGSVSTLKIQRTERGDSAVYLCASSSGLAGELFFGEGSRLTVL.

V and J are TRBV5-1 and TRBJ2-2; TRBD1 matches at 9 bases. Trimming took 4 bases from V and 5 from J; bases not matched to a gene: 6. Per germline, CDR1 SGHRS and CDR2 YFSETQ. The length of the CDR3 is 15 residues. The CDR3 nucleotides are TGCGCCAGCAGCGCCAGACAGGGGGAAACCGGGGAGCTGTTTTTT. Protein: CASSARQGETGELFF.

The chain recombines TRBV20-1 with TRBJ1-5; D remains unclear. V was trimmed by 5 bases and J by 3 bases, leaving 11 bases between them. The CDR3 is 13 amino acids. Germline CDR1 reads DFQATT; CDR2 reads SNEGSKA (reference sequence). DNA of the CDR3: TGCAGTGCTCCAAAGGGTCTCAATCAGCCCCAGCATTTT. This sequence encodes CSAPKGLNQPQHF.

V usage is TRBV20-1 and J usage is TRBJ2-5, with 8 bases fitting TRBD2. CDR1 and CDR2 (germline): DFQATT, SNEGSKA (reference sequence). The CDR3 spans 16 residues. V shed 6 bases, J shed 1 base, and the junction held 13 bases outside the gene matches. CDR3 protein: CSAQPVAGNLQETQYF. In DNA form, the CDR3 reads TGCAGTGCACAACCTGTAGCGGGGAACCTCCAAGAGACCCAGTACTTC.

This clonotype was picked up one time. The junction departs from the called germline gene at one end, perhaps through a read error. The V call is TRBV3-1, the J call TRBJ1-2; D is possibly TRBD1 (5 bases). Per the germline V gene, CDR1 is LGHDT and CDR2 is YNNKEL (reference sequence). The CDR3 loop spans 15 amino acids. CDR3 region: CATSQETQVNYGYTF. CDR3 DNA: TGTGCCACCAGCCAAGAAACACAGGTTAACTATGGCTACACCTTC.

Written as DNA, the CDR3 is TGCAGTGCTAGGGTGACCTCAGGGATTGAAAAACTGTTTTTT. This encodes CSARVTSGIEKLFF. The rearrangement uses TRBV20-1 and TRBJ1-4, with a tentative D call TRBD1 (5 bases). V was pared by 3 bases and J by 7 bases, with 15 bases between. The CDR3 has 14 amino acids. Germline values: CDR1 DFQATT, CDR2 SNEGSKA (reference sequence).

The V gene is TRBV4-3, the J gene TRBJ1-6; D is undetermined. The V end lost 4 bases, the J end lost 0 bases, and 13 bases lay between the germline ends. The CDR3 spans 17 residues. Germline V gene lookup returns CDR1 LGHNA and CDR2 YSLEER. The CDR3 loop reads CASSPEQGGSYNSPLHF. The CDR3 coding sequence is TGCGCCAGCAGCCCTGAGCAAGGCGGCTCCTATAATTCACCCCTCCACTTT.

The chain joins TRBV6-2 or TRBV6-3 to TRBJ1-1; 9 nucleotides match TRBD1. Germline V CDR1 and CDR2: MNHEY, SVGEGT. The V segment lost 7 bases and the J segment 10 bases; nucleotides outside the gene matches: 13. This CDR3 has 14 residues. The CDR3 DNA reads TGTGCCAGCACTCCCACCGGGACAGGGAAAGGAGCTTTCTTT. It codes for CASTPTGTGKGAFF.

This chain connects TRBV3-1 to TRBJ2-1, with D unclear. The CDR3 length is 13 residues. From germline, CDR1 is LGHDT and CDR2 YNNKEL (reference sequence). Trimming removed 11 bases at V and 0 bases at J, with 11 bases between. The CDR3 reads CAASISSYNEQFF. Here the CDR3 DNA reads TGTGCCGCTTCTATCAGCTCCTACAATGAGCAGTTCTTC.

This chain uses TRBV27 with TRBJ1-5; D possibly corresponds to TRBD1 (5 bases). The V and J ends lost 3 bases and 0 bases respectively, with 9 bases between them. The germline V gene has CDR1 MNHEY and CDR2 SMNVEV (reference sequence). The CDR3 loop spans 15 amino acids. CDR3: CASSLRQGSNQPQHF. CDR3 sequence (DNA): TGTGCCAGCAGTTTGCGGCAGGGTAGCAATCAGCCCCAGCATTTT.

The chain carries TRBV20-1 and TRBJ1-2, with 8 positions matching TRBD1. Losses at the gene ends were 3 bases for V and 4 bases for J; bases not matched to a gene: 4. Looked up from germline, CDR1 is DFQATT and CDR2 is SNEGSKA (reference sequence). The CDR3 is 13 residues long. The CDR3 nucleotides read TGCAGTGCTAGTTTCAGGGGGCTCTATGGCTACACCTTC. This codes for CSASFRGLYGYTF.

The V and J genes are TRBV29-1 and TRBJ2-1; no firm D call. Germline CDR1 and CDR2: SQVTM and ANQGSEA. The ends were cut back, 4 bases at V and 0 bases at J, with 7 bases in the middle. CDR3 size: 13 residues. The CDR3 sequence: CSVVGNSYNEQFF. In nucleotides, the CDR3 is TGCAGCGTTGTAGGGAACTCCTACAATGAGCAGTTCTTC.

V is TRBV29-1 and J is TRBJ2-1; no clear D gene. CDR3 length: 16 amino acids. Germline V gives CDR1 SQVTM, CDR2 ANQGSEA. Between the trimmed V and J ends, which lost 1 base and 8 bases, there was a span of 21 bases. The CDR3, as DNA: TGCAGCGTTGAAGCGCTGGCCAGCACACCCCGAGATGAGCAGTTCTTC. Translating gives CSVEALASTPRDEQFF.

The rearrangement links TRBV2 to TRBJ1-1, with 7 bases aligning to TRBD1. The CDR3 runs 14 residues. Per germline, CDR1 SNHLY and CDR2 FYNNEI. The V segment lost 7 bases and the J segment 1 base; nucleotides outside the gene matches: 6. This CDR3 is CASMLRGQNTEAFF. The CDR3 nucleotides read TGTGCCAGCATGTTAAGGGGGCAGAACACTGAAGCTTTCTTT.

CDR3 sequence reads: CASRPGLAGGLFDNEQFF. The CDR3 DNA reads as TGTGCCAGCAGGCCGGGACTAGCGGGAGGTTTGTTCGACAATGAGCAGTTCTTC. This sequence joins TRBV6-2 or TRBV6-3 and TRBJ2-1, with 15 bases lining up with TRBD2. The germline V gene has CDR1 MNHEY and CDR2 SVGEGT. V shed 6 bases and J 5 bases; nucleotides not matched to a gene: 11. The CDR3 spans 18 residues.

The gene calls are TRBV19 and TRBJ1-1; D ambiguous. Germline V gene lookup returns CDR1 LNHDA and CDR2 SQIVND (reference sequence). V was shortened by 7 bases and J by 0 bases, with 12 bases between the two germline ends. CDR3 size: 14 residues. In DNA form, the CDR3 reads TGTGCCAGTATTCCGGGTTCCATGAACACTGAAGCTTTCTTT. Its translation is CASIPGSMNTEAFF.